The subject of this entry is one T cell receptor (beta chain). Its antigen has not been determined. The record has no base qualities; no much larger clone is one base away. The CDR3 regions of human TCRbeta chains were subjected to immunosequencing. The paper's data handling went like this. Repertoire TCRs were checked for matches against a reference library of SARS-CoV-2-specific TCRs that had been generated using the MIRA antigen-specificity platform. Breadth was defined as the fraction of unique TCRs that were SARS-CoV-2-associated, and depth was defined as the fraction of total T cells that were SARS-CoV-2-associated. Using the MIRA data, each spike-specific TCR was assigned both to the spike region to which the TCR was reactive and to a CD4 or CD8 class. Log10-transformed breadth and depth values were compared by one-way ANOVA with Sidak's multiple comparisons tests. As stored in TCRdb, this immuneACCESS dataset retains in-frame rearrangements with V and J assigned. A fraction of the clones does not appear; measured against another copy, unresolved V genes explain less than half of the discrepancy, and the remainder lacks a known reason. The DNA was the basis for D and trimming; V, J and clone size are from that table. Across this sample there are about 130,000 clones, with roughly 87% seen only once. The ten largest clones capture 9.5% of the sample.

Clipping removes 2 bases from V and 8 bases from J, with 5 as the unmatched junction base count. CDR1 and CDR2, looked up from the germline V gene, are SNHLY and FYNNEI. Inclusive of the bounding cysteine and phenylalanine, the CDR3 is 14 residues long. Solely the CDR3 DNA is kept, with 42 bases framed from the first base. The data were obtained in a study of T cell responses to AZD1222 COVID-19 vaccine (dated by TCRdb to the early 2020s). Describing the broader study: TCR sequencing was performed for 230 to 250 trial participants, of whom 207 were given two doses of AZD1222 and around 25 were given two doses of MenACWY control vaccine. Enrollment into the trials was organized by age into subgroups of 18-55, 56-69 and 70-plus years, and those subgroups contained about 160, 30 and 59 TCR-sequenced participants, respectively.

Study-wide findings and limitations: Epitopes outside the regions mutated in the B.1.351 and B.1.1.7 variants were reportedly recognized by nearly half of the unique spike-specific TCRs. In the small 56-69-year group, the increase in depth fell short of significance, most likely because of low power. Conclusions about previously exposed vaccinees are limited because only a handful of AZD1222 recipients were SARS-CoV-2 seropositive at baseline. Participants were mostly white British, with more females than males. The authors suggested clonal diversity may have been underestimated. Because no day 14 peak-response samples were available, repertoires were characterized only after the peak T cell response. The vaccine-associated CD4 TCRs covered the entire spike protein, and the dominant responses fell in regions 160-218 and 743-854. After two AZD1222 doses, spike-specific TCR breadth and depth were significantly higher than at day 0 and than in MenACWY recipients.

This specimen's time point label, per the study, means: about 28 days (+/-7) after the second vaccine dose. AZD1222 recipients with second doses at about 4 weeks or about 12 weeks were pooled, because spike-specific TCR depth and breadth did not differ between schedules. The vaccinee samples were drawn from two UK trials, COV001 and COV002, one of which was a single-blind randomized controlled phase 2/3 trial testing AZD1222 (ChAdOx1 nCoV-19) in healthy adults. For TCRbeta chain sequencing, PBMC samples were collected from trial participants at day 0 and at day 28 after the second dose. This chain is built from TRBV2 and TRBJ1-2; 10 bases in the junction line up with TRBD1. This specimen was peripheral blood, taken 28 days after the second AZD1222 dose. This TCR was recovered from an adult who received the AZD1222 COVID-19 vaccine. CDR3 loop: CASSETGQGRGYTF. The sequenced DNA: TGTGCCAGCAGTGAAACGGGACAGGGGAGAGGCTACACCTTC.